The following is a T cell receptor beta chain sequence with its context. This clone was recorded once. Its antigen specificity is not known. No much larger clone is present one base from it, and per-base qualities are unavailable. Collaborating institutions collected whole blood in K2EDTA tubes following their own protocols. For TCRbeta analysis, collaborators shipped samples in one of three forms: frozen whole blood, isolated PBMCs, or DNA extracted from either of those sample types. These data are taken from a study of blood T cell repertoires in COVID-19 (TCRdb year 2020). Some background on the complete study: Samples covering the acute and convalescent phases of COVID-19 were provided by collaborators in the United States, Italy and Spain. Where available, HLA class I and class II types were obtained from metadata supplied by the sample provider rather than from assay-based typing. Deeply sampled blood TCRbeta repertoires from subjects exposed to, actively infected with, or recovered from COVID-19 were included in the dataset. The material from the prospective study consisted of cDNA or gDNA derived from T cells, B-cell-depleted T cells, or PBMCs. Samples were obtained from the ongoing ImmuneRACE study (first 160 participants) and from some 1,200 subjects provided by 6 global collaborators. A de-identified subject ID, COVID-19 status, age in years and sex were almost always included in the sample metadata. The repertoires were released in a freely available public database intended as a resource for research on the immune response to SARS-CoV-2.

TCRbeta CDR3 regions were amplified from genomic DNA using the immunoSEQ Assay, a bias-controlled multiplex PCR. On the authors' methods: The number of nucleated cells in each sample was estimated by amplification of reference gene primers within the assay. To quantify the absolute abundance of each unique TCRbeta CDR3 rearrangement, sequence reads were collapsed and filtered. For each sample, productive Simpson clonality was calculated by taking the square root of Simpson's diversity index across productive rearrangements. TCRdb's version of the immuneACCESS table is confined to in-frame rearrangements and falls short of the full clone set. An unresolved V gene accounts for under half of the shortfall where checked; the remainder is of unknown origin. V and J calls and clone size follow that table, whereas D and trimming were derived from the DNA. The sample yields approximately 160,000 clones; roughly 88% were counted once. The ten largest make up 5.5% to 8% of the sample.

What the authors observed across the whole study: The amount of clinical and demographic metadata varied by source and participant and was provided uncurated.

The CDR3 covers 15 residues, taking in both the cysteine and the phenylalanine. Only the CDR3 DNA stays, 45 bases, in frame from base 1. For CDR1 and CDR2, the germline V gene lists SGHAT and FQNNGV. The V and J ends are trimmed by 0 bases and 10 bases, leaving 13 bases between them. This clonotype originated in a woman between 45 and 65 years old in a cohort sampled during active or convalescent COVID-19. The V gene is TRBV11-2 and the J gene is TRBJ1-6, with TRBD1 tentatively as D gene (5 bases match). Specimen: peripheral blood. This receptor carries the CDR3 CASSLEWQGWSPLHF. The sequenced DNA: TGTGCCAGCAGCTTAGAGTGGCAGGGTTGGTCACCCCTCCACTTT.